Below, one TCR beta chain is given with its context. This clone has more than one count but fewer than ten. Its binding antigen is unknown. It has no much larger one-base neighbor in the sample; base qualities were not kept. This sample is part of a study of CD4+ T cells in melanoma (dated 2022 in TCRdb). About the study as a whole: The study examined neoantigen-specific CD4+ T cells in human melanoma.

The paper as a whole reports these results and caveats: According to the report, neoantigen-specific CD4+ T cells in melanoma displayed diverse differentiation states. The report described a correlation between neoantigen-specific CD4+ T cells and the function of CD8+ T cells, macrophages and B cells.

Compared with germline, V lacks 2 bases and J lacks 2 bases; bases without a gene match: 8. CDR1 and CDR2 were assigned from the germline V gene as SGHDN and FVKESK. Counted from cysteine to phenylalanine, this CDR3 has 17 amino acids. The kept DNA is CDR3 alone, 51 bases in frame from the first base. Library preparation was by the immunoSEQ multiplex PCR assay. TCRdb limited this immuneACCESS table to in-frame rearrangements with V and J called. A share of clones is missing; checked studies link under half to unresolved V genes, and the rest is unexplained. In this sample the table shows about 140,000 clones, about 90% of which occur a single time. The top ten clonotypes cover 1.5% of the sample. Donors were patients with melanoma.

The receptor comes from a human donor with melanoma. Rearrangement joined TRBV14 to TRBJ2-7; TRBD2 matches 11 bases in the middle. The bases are TGTGCCAGCAGCCAAAGACTAAGACTAGCGGGGACCTACGAGCAGTACTTC. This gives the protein CASSQRLRLAGTYEQYF.